A single T cell receptor (beta chain) is shown here with its context. Its antigen is unidentified. These data are taken from a study of siplizumab effects on memory and regulatory T cells. TCRdb's copy holds only in-frame clones and misses some; the assay was immunoSEQ multiplex PCR. The table shows some 100,000 clones, with around 94% occurring only once. Overall study findings and caveats: Siplizumab, the agent tested, significantly reduced alloreactive sequences traceable to unstimulated CD4+ memory cells. The diversity of naive T cells seemed greater than that of memory cells, and their alloresponse contribution seemed major.

V was clipped by 6 bases and J by 10 bases, with 15 bases between them. Germline V gene data show CDR1 as MDHEN and CDR2 as SYDVKM. The CDR3 length is 12 residues. The sequencing input was non-Treg CD4+ T cells sorted from blood. The source is a human donor in good health. This chain joins TRBV28 and TRBJ1-1, with D perhaps matching TRBD1 (6 bases). CDR3 in amino acids: CASSKYRARAFF. As DNA, the CDR3 is TGTGCCAGCAGCAAGTACAGGGCCCGAGCTTTCTTT.